Following are 27 T cell receptor beta chains from one sample sequenced in a study of technical replicates of blood from a handful of donors. Libraries were prepared by immunoSEQ multiplex PCR; TCRdb keeps only in-frame clonotypes and omits some of them. The sample carries over 70,000 clones, 95% to 97% recorded once. The sample taken for sequencing was T cells isolated from PBMCs. The source is a human donor in good health.

The chain has TRBV29-1 and TRBJ2-6; D is unclear. The CDR3 loop spans 14 amino acids. The germline CDR1 and CDR2 sequences are SQVTM and ANQGSEA. The V end lost 4 bases, the J end lost 0 bases, and 7 bases lay between the germline ends. The CDR3 coding sequence is TGCAGCGTTGCGAGGTCCTCTGGGGCCAACGTCCTGACTTTC. This gives the protein CSVARSSGANVLTF.

This rearrangement joins TRBV6-1 to TRBJ2-7, with unresolved D. The CDR3 contains 13 residues. Germline V gives CDR1 MNHNS, CDR2 SASEGT. Trimming took off 1 base at V and 2 bases at J, with 6 bases between the two ends. The CDR3 protein is CASSEVRPYEQYF. The CDR3 DNA reads as TGTGCCAGCAGTGAAGTCAGGCCCTACGAGCAGTACTTC.

The V call is TRBV9, the J call TRBJ2-1; 15 nucleotides match TRBD2. The germline V gene encodes CDR1 SGDLS and CDR2 YYNGEE. With V trimmed by 3 bases and J by 7 bases, 8 bases remained unmatched. The CDR3 runs to 17 residues. The CDR3 region has the DNA TGTGCCAGCAGCGGGCGGACTAGCGGGGGGGCGGGAAATGAGCAGTTCTTC. Translated, it gives CASSGRTSGGAGNEQFF.

The chain carries TRBV28 and TRBJ2-7, with D unclear. Germline V gene sequence: CDR1 MDHEN, CDR2 SYDVKM. The V and J ends lost 5 bases and 6 bases respectively, with 20 bases between them. CDR3 length: 15 residues. The CDR3 DNA reads as TGTGCCAGCAGTCCGAAATCTAGATTTTTGGGCGAGCAGTACTTC. It yields the protein CASSPKSRFLGEQYF.

This sequence joins TRBV15 and TRBJ2-7, with 12 bases lining up with TRBD2. The CDR3 loop spans 18 amino acids. Germline-derived CDR1 and CDR2 are LNHNV and YYDKDF (reference sequence). Unmatched junction bases numbered 7, after V lost 0 bases and J lost 1 base. In DNA, the CDR3 is TGTGCCACCAGCAGAGATTCGCTAGCGGGAGGGCCTTCCTACGAGCAGTACTTC. As protein: CATSRDSLAGGPSYEQYF.

The genes are TRBV5-1 and TRBJ2-3; 9 nucleotides match TRBD1. The CDR3 is made up of 16 amino acids. V lost 4 bases to trimming and J lost 2 bases; unmatched junction nucleotides: 8. CDR1 and CDR2 from the germline V gene are SGHRS and YFSETQ. CDR3 region: CASSAGTGFFTDTQYF. CDR3 in DNA: TGCGCCAGCAGCGCCGGGACAGGGTTCTTCACAGATACGCAGTATTTT.

The V and J genes are TRBV7-9 and TRBJ2-6; tentatively, D is TRBD2 (7 bases). Germline assignment: CDR1 SEHNR and CDR2 FQNEAQ (reference sequence). The length of the CDR3 is 16 residues. V lost 3 bases and J lost 3, with 12 bases in between. The CDR3 sequence is CASSFRGAVGANVLTF. The CDR3 nucleotides are TGTGCCAGCAGCTTTCGGGGGGCGGTTGGGGCCAACGTCCTGACTTTC.

The chain is built from TRBV7-7 and TRBJ2-5; D not certain. The length of the CDR3 is 14 residues. Germline CDR1 and CDR2: SSHAT and FNYEAQ (reference sequence). The V gene lost 5 bases and the J gene lost 0 bases, with 10 bases spanning the gap. CDR3 DNA: TGTGCCAGCAGCCCATCAGGAAACCAAGAGACCCAGTACTTC. It specifies CASSPSGNQETQYF.

The chain is built from TRBV2 and TRBJ1-3; TRBD1 aligns across 8 bases. Per germline, CDR1 SNHLY and CDR2 FYNNEI. The V segment lost 3 bases and the J segment 4 bases; nucleotides outside the gene matches: 5. The CDR3 is made up of 15 amino acids. The CDR3 sequence: CASSEDRAKGNTIYF. DNA of the CDR3: TGTGCCAGCAGTGAGGACAGGGCGAAGGGAAACACCATATATTTT.

The rearrangement uses TRBV13 and TRBJ1-2, with TRBD1 identical over 9 bases. Trimming removed 5 bases from V and 2 bases from J; junction bases left unmatched: 6. The germline V gene encodes CDR1 PRHDT and CDR2 FYEKMQ (reference sequence). CDR3 size: 15 residues. The DNA of the CDR3 is TGTGCCAGCAGCGATGCGGACAGGGGAAACTATGGCTACACCTTC. This sequence encodes CASSDADRGNYGYTF.

The V call is TRBV25-1, the J call TRBJ2-1; a weak D match, TRBD2 (6 bases). The length of the CDR3 is 16 residues. CDR1 and CDR2 from the germline V gene are MGHDK and SYGVNS. Between the trimmed V and J ends, which lost 0 bases and 2 bases, there was a span of 11 bases. The CDR3 is CASSEYSGRPYNEQFF. Here the CDR3 DNA reads TGTGCCAGCAGTGAATATTCAGGGAGGCCCTACAATGAGCAGTTCTTC. Filled out from reference TRBV25-1 and TRBJ2-1, the complete variable domain reads EADIYQTPRYLVIGTGKKITLECSQTMGHDKMYWYQQDPGMELHLIHYSYGVNSTEKGDLSSESTVSRIRTEHFPLTLESARPSHTSQYLCASSEYSGRPYNEQFFGPGTRLTVL.

The chain has TRBV15 and TRBJ2-3; a weak D match, TRBD1 (6 bases). Trimming shortened V by 1 base and J by 4 bases, and 18 bases separated the two germline ends. This CDR3 comprises 17 residues. The germline V gene encodes CDR1 LNHNV and CDR2 YYDKDF (reference sequence). CDR3 DNA: TGTGCCACCAGCAGAGGGTCAACAGGGCGGTGGGCAGATACGCAGTATTTT. Translation gives CATSRGSTGRWADTQYF.

This sequence joins TRBV10-1 and TRBJ2-4, with a weak D call TRBD1 (5 bases). The CDR3 runs 14 residues. CDR1 is WNHNN, CDR2 SYGVQD, per germline (reference sequence). V lost 3 bases, J lost 13 bases, and 19 bases lay in between. As DNA, the CDR3 is TGCGCCAGCAGTGACAGTTTCGTAGGGGAAGGCCAGTACTTC. The encoded protein is CASSDSFVGEGQYF.

The V call is TRBV7-9, the J call TRBJ1-5; the D is unclear. Per the germline V gene, CDR1 is SEHNR and CDR2 is FQNEAQ (reference sequence). CDR3 size: 13 residues. The V end lost 1 base, the J end lost 3 bases, and 4 bases lay between the germline ends. The DNA for the CDR3 is TGTGCCAGCAGCTTAGGAGACAATCAGCCCCAGCATTTT. Translation: CASSLGDNQPQHF.

This sequence joins TRBV4-1 and TRBJ2-7; unclear D gene. The germline V and J ends were trimmed by 3 bases and 1 base, with 10 bases remaining between them. The CDR3 sequence is 14 residues long. The germline V gene encodes CDR1 MGHRA and CDR2 YSYEKL. CDR3 sequence: CASSQSQSSYEQYF. The CDR3 region has the DNA TGCGCCAGCAGCCAGAGCCAATCTTCCTACGAGCAGTACTTC.

The chain has TRBV10-2 and TRBJ1-2; D ambiguous. V was trimmed by 6 bases and J by 9 bases, leaving 20 bases between them. Germline V lookup: CDR1 WSHSY, CDR2 SAAADI. This CDR3 has 14 amino acids. DNA of the CDR3: TGCGCCAGCAGGGACGGAGGGATTGGTCTTAGCTACACCTTC. Protein sequence: CASRDGGIGLSYTF.

The chain uses TRBV7-9 and TRBJ2-7, with D unresolved. This CDR3 spans 13 amino acids. The V gene lost 3 bases and the J gene lost 6 bases, with 12 bases spanning the gap. Germline CDR1 and CDR2: SEHNR and FQNEAQ (reference sequence). The CDR3, as DNA: TGTGCCAGCAGCTTCTCCCTCTCGGGCGAGCAGTACTTC. Translation: CASSFSLSGEQYF.

This sequence joins TRBV29-1 and TRBJ2-3, with 7 bases that match TRBD2. CDR3 length: 15 amino acids. The V gene end was trimmed by 4 bases and the J gene end by 2 bases; junction bases not matched to a gene: 9. Germline V gives CDR1 SQVTM, CDR2 ANQGSEA. CDR3 DNA sequence: TGCAGCGTTGCTCGAGCTAGCGGTTACACAGATACGCAGTATTTT. This encodes CSVARASGYTDTQYF.

The chain uses TRBV6-5 and TRBJ2-3; 7 bases fit TRBD1. V shed 8 bases, J shed 3 bases, and the junction held 2 bases outside the gene matches. Germline-derived CDR1 and CDR2 are MNHEY and SVGAGI. The CDR3 loop spans 12 amino acids. The DNA for the CDR3 is TGTGCCAGCGGGACAGTGACAGATACGCAGTATTTT. This sequence encodes CASGTVTDTQYF.

The chain carries TRBV5-1 and TRBJ2-5; possible D gene TRBD2, 6 bases. V dropped 5 bases and J dropped 2 bases, with 19 bases sitting between them. The germline V gene encodes CDR1 SGHRS and CDR2 YFSETQ. This CDR3 contains 16 residues. The CDR3 DNA is TGCGCCAGCAGTCCGGGGGTGGGACGGATGCAAGAGACCCAGTACTTC. This gives the protein CASSPGVGRMQETQYF.

Comments on this clone: One end of the junction is discordant with germline, which a read error may explain. This rearrangement joins TRBV7-7 to TRBJ2-1, with 7 positions matching TRBD2. The CDR3 spans 16 residues. Germline V lookup: CDR1 SSHAT, CDR2 FNYEAQ (reference sequence). The CDR3 DNA reads as TGTGCTAGCAGCCTAACGAGGACTAGTAACCACAATGAGCAGTTCTTC. It encodes CASSLTRTSNHNEQFF.

The chain carries TRBV5-1 and TRBJ2-1; perhaps TRBD2 as D (5 bases). Trimming left V 0 bases short and J 4 bases short, with 11 bases between. Germline assignment: CDR1 SGHRS and CDR2 YFSETQ. CDR3 length equals 15 residues. The CDR3 loop reads CASSLVERSYNEQFF. CDR3 bases: TGCGCCAGCAGCTTGGTAGAGCGGAGTTACAATGAGCAGTTCTTC.

The chain combines TRBV5-4 with TRBJ1-6, with D possibly being TRBD1 (6 bases). CDR1 is SGHNT, CDR2 YYREEE, per germline (reference sequence). There are 16 residues in the CDR3. V was trimmed by 0 bases and J by 5 bases, leaving 12 bases between them. CDR3: CASSLDLGTNNSPLHF. CDR3 sequence (DNA): TGTGCCAGCAGCTTGGATCTGGGGACAAATAATTCACCCCTCCACTTT.

The chain is built from TRBV5-1 and TRBJ1-1; 11 nucleotides align to TRBD1. The CDR3 has 19 residues. Germline-derived CDR1 and CDR2 are SGHRS and YFSETQ. With V trimmed by 0 bases and J by 0 bases, 10 bases remained unmatched. CDR3 protein: CASSLADRGQAGMNTEAFF. In DNA, the CDR3 is TGCGCCAGCAGCTTGGCGGACAGGGGGCAAGCGGGTATGAACACTGAAGCTTTCTTT.

CDR3 DNA: TGTGCCAGCAGGGCGGCAGCGGGAGGACAGCAGACCCAGTACTTC. Encoded protein: CASRAAAGGQQTQYF. This chain uses TRBV2 with TRBJ2-5, with 9 bases aligning to TRBD2. CDR1 is SNHLY, CDR2 FYNNEI, per germline. The V gene end was trimmed by 6 bases and the J gene end by 6 bases; junction bases not matched to a gene: 11. The length of the CDR3 is 15 residues.

This chain connects TRBV13 to TRBJ1-1; no definite D call. Germline V gene data show CDR1 as PRHDT and CDR2 as FYEKMQ (reference sequence). The germline V and J ends were trimmed by 5 bases and 1 base, with 11 bases remaining between them. The CDR3 is 14 amino acids. CDR3 in DNA: TGTGCCAGCAGCCTTGAAACAGCGAACACTGAAGCTTTCTTT. It translates to CASSLETANTEAFF.

This sequence joins TRBV5-6 and TRBJ1-4; 9 bases agree with TRBD1. V shed 2 bases, J shed 8 bases, and the junction held 7 bases outside the gene matches. The length of the CDR3 is 15 residues. From germline, CDR1 is SGHDT and CDR2 YYEEEE. CDR3 in amino acids: CASSLPGQGFEKLFF. The DNA for the CDR3 is TGTGCCAGCAGCTTACCGGGACAGGGTTTCGAAAAACTGTTTTTT.